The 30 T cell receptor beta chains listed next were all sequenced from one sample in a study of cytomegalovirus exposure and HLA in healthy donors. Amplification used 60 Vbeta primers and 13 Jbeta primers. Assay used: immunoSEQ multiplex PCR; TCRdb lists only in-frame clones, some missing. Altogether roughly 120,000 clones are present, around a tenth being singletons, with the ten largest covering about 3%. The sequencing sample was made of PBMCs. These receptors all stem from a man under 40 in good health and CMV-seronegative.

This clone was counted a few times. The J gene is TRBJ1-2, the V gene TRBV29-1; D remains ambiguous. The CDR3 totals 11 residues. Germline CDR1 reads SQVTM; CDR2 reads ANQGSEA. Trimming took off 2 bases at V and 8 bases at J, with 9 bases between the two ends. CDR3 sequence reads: CSVELVSGYTF. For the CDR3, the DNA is TGCAGCGTTGAACTTGTGAGCGGCTACACCTTC.

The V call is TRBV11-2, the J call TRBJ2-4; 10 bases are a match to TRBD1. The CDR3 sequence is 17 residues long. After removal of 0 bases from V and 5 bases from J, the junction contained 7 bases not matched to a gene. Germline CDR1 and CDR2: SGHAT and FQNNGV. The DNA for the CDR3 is TGTGCCAGCAGCTTAGATAGGACAGGGGGGGCCCAAAACATTCAGTACTTC. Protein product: CASSLDRTGGAQNIQYF. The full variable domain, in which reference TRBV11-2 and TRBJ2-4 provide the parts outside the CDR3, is EAGVAQSPRYKIIEKRQSVAFWCNPISGHATLYWYQQILGQGPKLLIQFQNNGVVDDSQLPKDRFSAERLKGVDSTLKIQPAKLEDSAVYLCASSLDRTGGAQNIQYFGAGTRLSVL.

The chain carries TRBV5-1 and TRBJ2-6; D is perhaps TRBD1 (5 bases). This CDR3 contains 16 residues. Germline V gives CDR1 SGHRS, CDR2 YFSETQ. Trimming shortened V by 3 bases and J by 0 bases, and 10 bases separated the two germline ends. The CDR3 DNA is TGCGCCAGCAGCTCAGGGATTAGCTCTGGGGCCAACGTCCTGACTTTC. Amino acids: CASSSGISSGANVLTF.

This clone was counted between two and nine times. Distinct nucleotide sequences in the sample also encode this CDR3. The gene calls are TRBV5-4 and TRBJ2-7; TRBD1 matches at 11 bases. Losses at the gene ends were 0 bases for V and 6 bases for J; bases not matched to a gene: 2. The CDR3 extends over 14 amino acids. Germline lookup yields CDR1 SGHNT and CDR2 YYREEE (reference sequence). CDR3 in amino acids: CASSLGGQGGEQYF. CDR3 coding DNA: TGTGCCAGCAGCTTGGGGGGACAGGGGGGCGAGCAGTACTTC.

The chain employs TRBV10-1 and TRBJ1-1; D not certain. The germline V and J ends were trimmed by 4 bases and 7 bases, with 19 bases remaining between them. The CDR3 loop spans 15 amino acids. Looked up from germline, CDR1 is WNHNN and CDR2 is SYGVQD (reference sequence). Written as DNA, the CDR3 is TGCGCCAGCAGTGCCGGGTTGTCCGATATCAGTGAAGCTTTCTTT. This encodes CASSAGLSDISEAFF.

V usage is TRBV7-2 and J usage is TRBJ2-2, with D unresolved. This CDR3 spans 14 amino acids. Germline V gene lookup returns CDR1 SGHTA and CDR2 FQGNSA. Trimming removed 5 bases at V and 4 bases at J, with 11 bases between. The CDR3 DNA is TGTGCCAGCAGCCCGTATAGCTTCACCGGGGAGCTGTTTTTT. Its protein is CASSPYSFTGELFF.

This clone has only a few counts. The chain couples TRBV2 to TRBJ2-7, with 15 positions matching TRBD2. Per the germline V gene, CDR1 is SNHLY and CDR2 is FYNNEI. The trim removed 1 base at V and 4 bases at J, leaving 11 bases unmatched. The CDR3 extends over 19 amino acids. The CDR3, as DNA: TGTGCCAGCAGTGAAGTTTCCGGTAGGGGGACTAGCGGGGGGTACGAGCAGTACTTC. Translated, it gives CASSEVSGRGTSGGYEQYF.

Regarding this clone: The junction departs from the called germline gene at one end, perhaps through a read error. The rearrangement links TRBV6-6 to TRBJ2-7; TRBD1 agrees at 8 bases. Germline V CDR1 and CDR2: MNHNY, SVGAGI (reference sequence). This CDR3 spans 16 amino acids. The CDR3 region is CASSYRLTGVSDEQYF. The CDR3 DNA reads TGTGCCAGCAGTTACCGTTTGACAGGGGTCTCCGACGAGCAGTACTTC.

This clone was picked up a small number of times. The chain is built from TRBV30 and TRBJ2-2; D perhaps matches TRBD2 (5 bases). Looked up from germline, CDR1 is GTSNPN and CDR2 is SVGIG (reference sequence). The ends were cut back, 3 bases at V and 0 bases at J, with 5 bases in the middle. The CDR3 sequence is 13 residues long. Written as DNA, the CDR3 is TGTGCCTGGAGCGGGACGAACACCGGGGAGCTGTTTTTT. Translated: CAWSGTNTGELFF.

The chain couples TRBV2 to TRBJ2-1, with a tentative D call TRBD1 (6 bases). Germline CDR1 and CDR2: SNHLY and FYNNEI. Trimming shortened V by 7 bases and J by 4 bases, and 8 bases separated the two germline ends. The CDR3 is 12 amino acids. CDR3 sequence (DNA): TGTGCCAGCACCCAGGGGTACAATGAGCAGTTCTTC. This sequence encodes CASTQGYNEQFF. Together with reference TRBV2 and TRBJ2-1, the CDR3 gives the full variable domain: EPEVTQTPSHQVTQMGQEVILRCVPISNHLYFYWYRQILGQKVEFLVSFYNNEISEKSEIFDDQFSVERPDGSNFTLKIRSTKLEDSAMYFCASTQGYNEQFFGPGTRLTVL.

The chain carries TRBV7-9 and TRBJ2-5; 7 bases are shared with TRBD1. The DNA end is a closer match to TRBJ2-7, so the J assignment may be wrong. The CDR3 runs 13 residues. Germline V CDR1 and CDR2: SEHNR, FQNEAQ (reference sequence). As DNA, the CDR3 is TGTGCCAGCAGCTTGACAGGGTTCTACGAGCAGTACTTC. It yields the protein CASSLTGFYEQYF.

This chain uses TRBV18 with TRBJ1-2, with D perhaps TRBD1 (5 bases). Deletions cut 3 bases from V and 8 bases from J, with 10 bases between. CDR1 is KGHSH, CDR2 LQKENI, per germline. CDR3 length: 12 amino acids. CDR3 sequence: CASSPSKGGYTF. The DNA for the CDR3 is TGTGCCAGCTCACCTAGTAAGGGGGGCTACACCTTC.

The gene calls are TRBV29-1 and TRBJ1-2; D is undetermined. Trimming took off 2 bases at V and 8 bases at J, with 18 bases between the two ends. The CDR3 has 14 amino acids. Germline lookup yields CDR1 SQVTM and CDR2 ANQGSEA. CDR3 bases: TGCAGCGTTGAACCGGGGTACCCGTCTAGGGGCTACACCTTC. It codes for CSVEPGYPSRGYTF. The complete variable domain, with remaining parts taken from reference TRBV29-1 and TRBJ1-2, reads SAVISQKPSRDICQRGTSLTIQCQVDSQVTMMFWYRQQPGQSLTLIATANQGSEATYESGFVIDKFPISRPNLTFSTLTVSNMSPEDSSIYLCSVEPGYPSRGYTFGSGTRLTVV.

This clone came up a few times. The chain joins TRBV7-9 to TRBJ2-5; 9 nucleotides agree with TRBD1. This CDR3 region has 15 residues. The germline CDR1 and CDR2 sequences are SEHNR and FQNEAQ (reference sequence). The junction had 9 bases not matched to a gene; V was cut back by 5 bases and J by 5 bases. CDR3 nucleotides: TGTGCCAGCAGCCCCGGGGACAGGGTCGTGGAGACCCAGTACTTC. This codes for CASSPGDRVVETQYF.

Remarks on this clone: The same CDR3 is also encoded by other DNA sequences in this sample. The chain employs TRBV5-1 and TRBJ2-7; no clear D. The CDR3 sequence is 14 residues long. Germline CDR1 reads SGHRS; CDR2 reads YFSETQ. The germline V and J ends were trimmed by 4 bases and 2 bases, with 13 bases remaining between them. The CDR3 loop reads CASSTNSPPYEQYF. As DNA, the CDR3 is TGCGCCAGCAGCACCAACAGTCCCCCCTACGAGCAGTACTTC.

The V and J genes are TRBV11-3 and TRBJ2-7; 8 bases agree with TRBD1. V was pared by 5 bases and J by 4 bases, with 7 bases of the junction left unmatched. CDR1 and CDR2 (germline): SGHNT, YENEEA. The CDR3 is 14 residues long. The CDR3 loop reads CASSPGQERYEQYF. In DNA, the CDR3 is TGTGCCAGCAGCCCGGGACAGGAGAGATACGAGCAGTACTTC.

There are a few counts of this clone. CDR3 region: CASRIAGGRTGELFF. In nucleotides, the CDR3 is TGTGCCAGCAGGATAGCGGGGGGGAGGACCGGGGAGCTGTTTTTT. The chain uses TRBV6-1 and TRBJ2-2; TRBD2 matches 11 bases. Germline V lookup: CDR1 MNHNS, CDR2 SASEGT. The CDR3 sequence is 15 residues long. J was trimmed by 5 bases and V by 6 bases; bases with no gene match: 5.

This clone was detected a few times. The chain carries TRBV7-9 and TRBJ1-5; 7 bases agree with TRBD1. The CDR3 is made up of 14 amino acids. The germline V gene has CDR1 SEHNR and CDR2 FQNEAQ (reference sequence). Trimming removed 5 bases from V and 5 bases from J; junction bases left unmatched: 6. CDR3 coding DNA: TGTGCCAGCAGCCTGGGCAGGGGGGATCAGCCCCAGCATTTT. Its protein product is CASSLGRGDQPQHF. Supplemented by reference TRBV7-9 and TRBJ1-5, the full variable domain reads DTGVSQNPRHKITKRGQNVTFRCDPISEHNRLYWYRQTLGQGPEFLTYFQNEAQLEKSRLLSDRFSAERPKGSFSTLEIQRTEQGDSAMYLCASSLGRGDQPQHFGDGTRLSIL.

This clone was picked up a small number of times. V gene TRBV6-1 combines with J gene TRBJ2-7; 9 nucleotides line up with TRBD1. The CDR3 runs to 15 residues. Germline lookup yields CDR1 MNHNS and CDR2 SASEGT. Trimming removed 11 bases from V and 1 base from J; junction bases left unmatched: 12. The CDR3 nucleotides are TGTGCCGCAGAGAAACGGGACAGGGCGTCCTACGAGCAGTACTTC. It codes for CAAEKRDRASYEQYF.

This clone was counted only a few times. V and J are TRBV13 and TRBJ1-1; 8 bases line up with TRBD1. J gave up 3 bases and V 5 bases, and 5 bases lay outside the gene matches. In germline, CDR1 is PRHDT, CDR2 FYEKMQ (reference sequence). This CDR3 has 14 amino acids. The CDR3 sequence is CASSRGQGDTEAFF. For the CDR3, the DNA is TGTGCCAGCAGCCGCGGACAGGGAGACACTGAAGCTTTCTTT.

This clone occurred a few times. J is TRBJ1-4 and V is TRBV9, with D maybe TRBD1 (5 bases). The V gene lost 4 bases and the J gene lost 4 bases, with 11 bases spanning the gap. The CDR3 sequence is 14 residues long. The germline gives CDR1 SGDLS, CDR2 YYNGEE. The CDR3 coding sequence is TGTGCCAGCAGCCGGGGGATTTTTAATGAAAAACTGTTTTTT. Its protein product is CASSRGIFNEKLFF.

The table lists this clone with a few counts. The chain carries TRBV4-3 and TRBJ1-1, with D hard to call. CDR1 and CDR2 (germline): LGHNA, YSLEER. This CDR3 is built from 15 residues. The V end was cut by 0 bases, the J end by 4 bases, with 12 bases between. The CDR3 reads CASSQDRGLGTEAFF. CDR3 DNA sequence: TGCGCCAGCAGCCAAGATCGGGGATTGGGCACTGAAGCTTTCTTT.

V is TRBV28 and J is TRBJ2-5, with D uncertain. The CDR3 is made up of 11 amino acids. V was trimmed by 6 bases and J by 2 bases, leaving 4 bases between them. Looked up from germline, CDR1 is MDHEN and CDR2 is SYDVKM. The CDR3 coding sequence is TGTGCCAGCAGCCTACAAGAGACCCAGTACTTC. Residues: CASSLQETQYF.

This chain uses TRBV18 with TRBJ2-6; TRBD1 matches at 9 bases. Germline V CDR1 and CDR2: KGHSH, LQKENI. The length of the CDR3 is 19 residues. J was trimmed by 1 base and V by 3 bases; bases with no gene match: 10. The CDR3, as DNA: TGTGCCAGCTCACCTTCTCCGGGACAGGGAATATCTGGGGCCAACGTCCTGACTTTC. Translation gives CASSPSPGQGISGANVLTF.

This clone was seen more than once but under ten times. CDR3 in amino acids: CASSLGLAMGFNEQFF. CDR3 nucleotides: TGCGCCAGCAGCTTGGGGCTAGCGATGGGGTTCAATGAGCAGTTCTTC. V usage is TRBV5-1 and J usage is TRBJ2-1, with D maybe TRBD2 (6 bases). Germline V gene sequence: CDR1 SGHRS, CDR2 YFSETQ. CDR3 length: 16 residues. V gave up 0 bases and J gave up 6 bases, with 16 bases separating them. Supplemented by reference TRBV5-1 and TRBJ2-1, the full variable domain reads KAGVTQTPRYLIKTRGQQVTLSCSPISGHRSVSWYQQTPGQGLQFLFEYFSETQRNKGNFPGRFSGRQFSNSRSEMNVSTLELGDSALYLCASSLGLAMGFNEQFFGPGTRLTVL.

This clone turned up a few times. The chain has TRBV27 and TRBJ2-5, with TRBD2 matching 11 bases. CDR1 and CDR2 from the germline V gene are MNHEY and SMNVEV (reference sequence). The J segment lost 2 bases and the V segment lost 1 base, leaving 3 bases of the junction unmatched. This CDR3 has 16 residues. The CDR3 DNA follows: TGTGCCAGCAGTTTATTGTCTAGCGGGGGGCAAGAGACCCAGTACTTC. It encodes CASSLLSSGGQETQYF.

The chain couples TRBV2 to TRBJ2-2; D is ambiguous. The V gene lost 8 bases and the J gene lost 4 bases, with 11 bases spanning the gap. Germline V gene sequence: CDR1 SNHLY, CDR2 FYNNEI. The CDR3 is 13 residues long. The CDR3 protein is CASSGRITGELFF. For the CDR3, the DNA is TGTGCCAGCTCAGGCAGGATCACCGGGGAGCTGTTTTTT.

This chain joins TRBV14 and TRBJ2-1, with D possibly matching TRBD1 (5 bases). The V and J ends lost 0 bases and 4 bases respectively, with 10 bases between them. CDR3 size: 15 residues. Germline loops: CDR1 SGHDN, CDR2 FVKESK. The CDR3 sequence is CASSQDRASYNEQFF. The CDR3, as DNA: TGTGCCAGCAGCCAAGACAGGGCTTCTTACAATGAGCAGTTCTTC. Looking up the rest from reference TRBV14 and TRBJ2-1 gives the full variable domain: EAGVTQFPSHSVIEKGQTVTLRCDPISGHDNLYWYRRVMGKEIKFLLHFVKESKQDESGMPNNRFLAERTGGTYSTLKVQPAELEDSGVYFCASSQDRASYNEQFFGPGTRLTVL.

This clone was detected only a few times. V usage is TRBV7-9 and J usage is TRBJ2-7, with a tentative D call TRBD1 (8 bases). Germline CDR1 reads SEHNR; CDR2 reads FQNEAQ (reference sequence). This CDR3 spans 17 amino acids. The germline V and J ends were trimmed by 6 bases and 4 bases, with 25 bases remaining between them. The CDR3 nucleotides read TGTGCCAGCAGTCCAAAGAAGGGAGGGACAGGACTTTACGAGCAGTACTTC. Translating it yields CASSPKKGGTGLYEQYF.

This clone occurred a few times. The CDR3 DNA follows: TGTGCCAGAAGCTTCGTAGGGGGAGATGGCTACACCTTC. Protein sequence: CARSFVGGDGYTF. This rearrangement joins TRBV5-3 to TRBJ1-2; D possibly corresponds to TRBD1 (6 bases). TRBV5-3 is reported as an ORF; its role is uncertain. V lost 2 bases, J lost 6 bases, and 11 bases lay in between. There are 13 residues in the CDR3.